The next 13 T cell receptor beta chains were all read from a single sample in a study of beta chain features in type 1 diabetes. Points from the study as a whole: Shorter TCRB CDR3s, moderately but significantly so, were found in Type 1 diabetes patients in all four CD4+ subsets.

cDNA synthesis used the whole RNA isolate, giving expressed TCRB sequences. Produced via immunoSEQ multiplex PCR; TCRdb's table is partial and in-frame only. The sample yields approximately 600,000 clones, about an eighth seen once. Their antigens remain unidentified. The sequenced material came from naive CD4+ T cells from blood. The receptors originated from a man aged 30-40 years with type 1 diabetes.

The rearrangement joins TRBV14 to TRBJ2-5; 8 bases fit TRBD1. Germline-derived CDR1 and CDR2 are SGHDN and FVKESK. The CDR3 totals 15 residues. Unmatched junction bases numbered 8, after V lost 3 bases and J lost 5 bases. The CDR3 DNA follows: TGTGCCAGCAGCCATTTGACAGGGGCAATGGAGACCCAGTACTTC. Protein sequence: CASSHLTGAMETQYF.

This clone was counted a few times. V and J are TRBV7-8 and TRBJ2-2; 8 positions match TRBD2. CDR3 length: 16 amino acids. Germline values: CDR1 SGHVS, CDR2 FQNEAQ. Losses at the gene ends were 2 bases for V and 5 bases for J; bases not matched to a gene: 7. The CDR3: CASSLWRGADTGELFF. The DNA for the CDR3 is TGTGCCAGCAGCTTATGGCGGGGGGCCGATACCGGGGAGCTGTTTTTT.

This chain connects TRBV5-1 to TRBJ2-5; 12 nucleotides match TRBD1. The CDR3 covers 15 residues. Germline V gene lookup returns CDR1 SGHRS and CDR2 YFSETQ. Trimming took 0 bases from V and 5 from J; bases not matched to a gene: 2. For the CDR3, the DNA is TGCGCCAGCAGCTTGGGGGACAGGGGGCTGGAGACCCAGTACTTC. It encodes CASSLGDRGLETQYF.

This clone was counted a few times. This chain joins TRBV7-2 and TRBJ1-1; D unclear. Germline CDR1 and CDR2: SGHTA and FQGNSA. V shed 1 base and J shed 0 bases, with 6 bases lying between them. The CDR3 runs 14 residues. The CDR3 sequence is CASSLGSMNTEAFF. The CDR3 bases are TGTGCCAGCAGCTTAGGGTCGATGAACACTGAAGCTTTCTTT.

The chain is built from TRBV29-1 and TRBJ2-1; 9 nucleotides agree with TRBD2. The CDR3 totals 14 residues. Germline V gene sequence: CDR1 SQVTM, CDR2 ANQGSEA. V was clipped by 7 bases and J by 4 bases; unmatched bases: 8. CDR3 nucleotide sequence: TGCAGCGGGTCAGCGGGGGGACTATACAATGAGCAGTTCTTC. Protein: CSGSAGGLYNEQFF.

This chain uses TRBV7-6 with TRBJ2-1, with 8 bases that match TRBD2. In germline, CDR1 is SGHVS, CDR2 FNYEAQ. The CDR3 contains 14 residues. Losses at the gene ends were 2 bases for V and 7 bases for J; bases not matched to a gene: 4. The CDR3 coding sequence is TGTGCCAGCAGCTTACCCGGGACTAGTAATGAGCAGTTCTTC. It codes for CASSLPGTSNEQFF.

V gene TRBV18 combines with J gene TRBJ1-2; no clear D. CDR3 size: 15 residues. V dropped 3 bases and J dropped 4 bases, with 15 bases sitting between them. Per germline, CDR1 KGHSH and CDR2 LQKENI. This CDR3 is CASSPLGQTGYGYTF. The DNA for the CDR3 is TGTGCCAGCTCACCGTTAGGCCAAACGGGCTATGGCTACACCTTC.

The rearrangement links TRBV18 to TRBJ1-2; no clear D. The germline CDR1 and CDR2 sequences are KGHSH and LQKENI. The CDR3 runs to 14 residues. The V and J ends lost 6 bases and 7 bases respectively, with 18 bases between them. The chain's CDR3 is CASSPSELMVGYTF. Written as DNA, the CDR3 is TGTGCCAGCTCCCCCTCCGAGCTTATGGTTGGCTACACCTTC.

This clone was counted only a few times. The CDR3 coding sequence is TGTGCCAGCTCCACTCGACAGGGCACCTACGAGCAGTACTTC. This codes for CASSTRQGTYEQYF. The J gene is TRBJ2-7, the V gene TRBV6-5, with 7 bases matching TRBD1. Germline V CDR1 and CDR2: MNHEY, SVGAGI. The CDR3 has 14 residues. V lost 8 bases to trimming and J lost 2 bases; unmatched junction nucleotides: 9.

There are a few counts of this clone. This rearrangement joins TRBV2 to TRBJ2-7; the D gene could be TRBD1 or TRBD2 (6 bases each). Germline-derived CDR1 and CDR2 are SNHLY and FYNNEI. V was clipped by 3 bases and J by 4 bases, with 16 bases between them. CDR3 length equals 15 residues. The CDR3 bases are TGTGCCAGCAGTGAGGGATCGGGGGCGTTTTACGAGCAGTACTTC. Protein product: CASSEGSGAFYEQYF.

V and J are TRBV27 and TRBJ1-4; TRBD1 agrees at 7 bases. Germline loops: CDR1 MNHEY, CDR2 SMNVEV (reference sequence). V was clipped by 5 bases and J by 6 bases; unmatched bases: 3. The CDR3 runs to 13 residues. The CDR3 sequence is CASSTGQDEKLFF. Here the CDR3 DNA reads TGTGCCAGCAGTACCGGACAGGATGAAAAACTGTTTTTT. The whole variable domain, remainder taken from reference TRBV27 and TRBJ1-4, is EAQVTQNPRYLITVTGKKLTVTCSQNMNHEYMSWYRQDPGLGLRQIYYSMNVEVTDKGDVPEGYKVSRKEKRNFPLILESPSPNQTSLYFCASSTGQDEKLFFGSGTQLSVL.

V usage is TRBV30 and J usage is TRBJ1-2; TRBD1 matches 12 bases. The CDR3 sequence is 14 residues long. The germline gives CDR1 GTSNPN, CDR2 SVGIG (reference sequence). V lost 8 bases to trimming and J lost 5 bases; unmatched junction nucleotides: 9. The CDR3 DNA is TGTGCCGGCTCACCGGGACAGGGGGCTTATGGCTACACCTTC. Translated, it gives CAGSPGQGAYGYTF.

CDR3 region: CASSLEVGQETQYF. The CDR3 DNA reads TGTGCCAGCAGCTTAGAGGTGGGCCAAGAGACCCAGTACTTC. The chain employs TRBV7-2 and TRBJ2-5; no definite D call. The CDR3 contains 14 residues. V lost 1 base and J lost 1, with 7 bases in between. Germline V gene data show CDR1 as SGHTA and CDR2 as FQGNSA.